Following are 8 T cell receptor beta chains from one sample sequenced in a study of T-cell reconstitution after alpha-beta-depleted transplantation in children. Unique molecular identifiers were incorporated during preparation of the TCRbeta library. TCRdb re-called the PCR reads through MiXCR, storing one row per CDR3 protein. The table records 60,000 to 85,000 distinct CDR3 sequences, around 18% of them present only once. The sequenced sample was PBMCs, mostly from graft donor cells, obtained 360 days after TCRalphabeta/CD19-depleted stem cell transplant. The receptors stem from a male patient aged 2 to 9 who had a stem cell transplant for acute lymphoblastic leukemia, so the T cells may come from the graft donor.

This clonotype was detected only once. The gene calls are TRBV3-1 and TRBJ2-3; a possible D gene is TRBD2 (6 bases). CDR3 length: 15 amino acids. V was cut by 1 base and J by 1 base, with 9 bases left in between. From germline, CDR1 is LGHDT and CDR2 YNNKEL (reference sequence). The CDR3 sequence is CASSQGRGRTDTQYF. CDR3 DNA sequence: TGTGCCAGCAGCCAAGGGCGGGGACGCACAGATACGCAGTATTTT.

In its sample, this clonotype was seen a few times. The V and J genes are TRBV7-9 and TRBJ2-4; the match to TRBD2 covers 8 bases. J lost 0 bases, V lost 1 base, and 2 bases had no gene match. Germline CDR1 reads SEHNR; CDR2 reads FQNEAQ (reference sequence). CDR3 length equals 16 residues. The CDR3, as DNA: TGTGCCAGCAGCTTAGGACTAGCGAAAGCCAAAAACATTCAGTACTTC. Translated, it gives CASSLGLAKAKNIQYF. Full variable domain (outside the CDR3, taken from reference TRBV7-9 and TRBJ2-4): DTGVSQNPRHKITKRGQNVTFRCDPISEHNRLYWYRQTLGQGPEFLTYFQNEAQLEKSRLLSDRFSAERPKGSFSTLEIQRTEQGDSAMYLCASSLGLAKAKNIQYFGAGTRLSVL.

V and J are TRBV4-1 and TRBJ2-3; no clear D gene. The CDR3 has 17 amino acids. CDR1 is MGHRA, CDR2 YSYEKL, per germline. V was cut by 0 bases and J by 1 base, with 14 bases left in between. CDR3 coding DNA: TGCGCCAGCAGCCAAGATGCGCCCCCTAAGCGCACAGATACGCAGTATTTT. Translated: CASSQDAPPKRTDTQYF.

In this sample, this clonotype turned up a few times. This chain joins TRBV28 and TRBJ1-2; possibly TRBD1 for D (5 bases). Germline V CDR1 and CDR2: MDHEN, SYDVKM. The CDR3 is made up of 13 amino acids. Trimming took off 5 bases at V and 6 bases at J, with 13 bases between the two ends. The CDR3 sequence: CASSPEDSHGYTF. The CDR3, as DNA: TGTGCCAGCAGTCCCGAAGACAGTCATGGCTACACCTTC.

This clonotype was recorded at least ten times. V gene TRBV12-3 or TRBV12-4 combines with J gene TRBJ2-1; 10 bases map to TRBD2. The V and J ends lost 6 bases and 7 bases, in that order; junction bases with no gene match: 12. The CDR3 is 16 amino acids. The CDR3 nucleotides are TGTGCCAGCAGCCCCCAACTAGCGGGATTGGGGAATGAGCAGTTCTTC. Protein product: CASSPQLAGLGNEQFF.

This clonotype has just one count. The chain is built from TRBV11-2 and TRBJ1-4; no clear D gene. V was pared by 0 bases and J by 2 bases, with 7 bases between. CDR1 is SGHAT, CDR2 FQNNGV, per germline. The CDR3 is made up of 15 amino acids. As DNA, the CDR3 is TGTGCCAGCAGCTTAGAAGGATTCACTAATGAAAAACTGTTTTTT. Translation: CASSLEGFTNEKLFF.

This chain uses TRBV4-1 with TRBJ2-1, with TRBD2 matching over 8 bases. V trimming: 0 bases; J trimming: 2 bases; junction bases outside the gene matches: 6. Germline V gives CDR1 MGHRA, CDR2 YSYEKL. The CDR3 contains 17 residues. CDR3 protein: CASSQDFGRAPYNEQFF. The CDR3 coding sequence is TGCGCCAGCAGCCAAGATTTCGGGAGGGCCCCCTACAATGAGCAGTTCTTC.

The chain couples TRBV7-9 to TRBJ2-5, with 7 positions matching TRBD1. CDR3 length: 12 residues. Per the germline V gene, CDR1 is SEHNR and CDR2 is FQNEAQ (reference sequence). The J segment lost 13 bases and the V segment lost 5 bases, leaving 10 bases of the junction unmatched. The CDR3 protein is CASSVETGRGYF. CDR3 nucleotide sequence: TGTGCCAGCAGCGTAGAGACAGGGCGCGGGTACTTC.